This is a list of T cell receptor beta chains from one sample in a study of blood T cell repertoires in COVID-19. TCRdb's copy holds only in-frame clones and misses some; the assay was immunoSEQ multiplex PCR. The sample has about 170,000 clones, roughly 88% seen once. The sequencing input was peripheral blood. The receptors originated from a woman older than 75 with active or convalescent COVID-19. CDR3s include the opening cysteine and the closing phenylalanine or tryptophan. Size is omitted from some rows. Given values are once, few, many or a class for expanded clones.

clone_size	v_call	j_call	cdr3_aa
-	TRBV7-9	TRBJ2-4	CASSPQGANDIQYF
-	TRBV11-2	TRBJ2-6	CASSSGHSPSSGANVLTF
-	TRBV11-2	TRBJ1-5	CASSPGVFNQPQHF
-	TRBV18	TRBJ1-4	CASSPGGPSGKLFF
-	TRBV7-8	TRBJ1-1	CASSFGRGTEAFF
-	TRBV6-1	TRBJ2-3	CASSSGERDTDTQYF
-	TRBV25-1	TRBJ1-4	CASSEGSWGVREKLFF
once	TRBV6-2/TRBV6-3	TRBJ2-2	CASSRRTGRTGELFF
-	TRBV4-3	TRBJ2-1	CASSQDIWDRGVF
-	TRBV7-8	TRBJ1-4	CASRRRGGEKLFF
-	TRBV27	TRBJ2-7	CASSRRGQAFSYEQYF
-	TRBV6-2/TRBV6-3	TRBJ1-1	CASSYPGTVRLMNTEAFF
-	TRBV18	TRBJ1-1	CASSPKGDEAFF
-	TRBV5-1	TRBJ2-3	CASSLWGTGKTDTQYF
-	TRBV6-5	TRBJ2-5	CASRDLAGNQETQYF
-	TRBV6-1	TRBJ1-6	CASSETGGLNSPLHF
-	TRBV6-5	TRBJ1-5	CASEGGVNQPQHF
-	TRBV7-2	TRBJ2-3	CASSRDRSTDTQYF
-	TRBV30	TRBJ1-4	CAWSGGQGNREKLFF
-	TRBV5-1	TRBJ1-1	CASSLVHRGNTEAFF
-	TRBV18	TRBJ1-1	CASSPPVRGNTEAFF
-	TRBV7-2	TRBJ1-5	CASSQEGTVYNQPQHF
-	TRBV6-5	TRBJ1-2	CASSYSGGQPPVGYTF
-	TRBV12-3/TRBV12-4	TRBJ2-3	CASSLGGTQYF
-	TRBV2	TRBJ1-6	CASRQDVSSLHF
-	TRBV6-5	TRBJ1-1	CASSYFTGGEAFF
-	TRBV6-5	TRBJ1-5	CASRGMGDQPQHF
-	TRBV19	TRBJ1-3	CASSIAGRAMDTIYF
-	TRBV5-4	TRBJ2-2	CASSLRSGGPPGELFF
once	TRBV29-1	TRBJ1-5	CSVAGGTGDSLQPQHF
-	TRBV5-1	TRBJ1-1	CASSLAQENTEAFF
-	TRBV2	TRBJ1-2	CASRGIRTGGYTF
-	TRBV3-1/TRBV3-2	TRBJ1-2	CASSQATQTGGFGYTF
-	TRBV10-3	TRBJ2-2	CAISDGTSGSSWYTGELFF
-	TRBV25-1	TRBJ1-2	CASSDPGTGFYGYTF
-	TRBV19	TRBJ2-7	CASSGGWQTGQYF
-	TRBV30	TRBJ2-7	CAWSVGVLSSLGEQYF
-	TRBV20-1	TRBJ2-6	CSASKRQGGSGANVLTF
-	TRBV16	TRBJ1-1	CASSQGGDTEAFF
-	TRBV6-1	TRBJ2-1	CASSDPGSGPNEQFF
-	TRBV27	TRBJ1-2	CASGHRENYGYTF
-	TRBV27	TRBJ1-2	CASSPQLANYGYTF
-	TRBV5-1	TRBJ2-7	CASSQQGSEQYF
-	TRBV6-5	TRBJ2-7	CASSRLRDRYYEQYF
-	TRBV6-5	TRBJ1-2	CASRAQGGTVSGYTF
-	TRBV12-3/TRBV12-4	TRBJ1-5	CASRGSAEPQHF
-	TRBV7-8	TRBJ1-6	CASSGFGTSSNSPLHF
-	TRBV5-1	TRBJ2-1	CASSPKTGDDEQFF
-	TRBV2	TRBJ2-1	CASSYPGSSYNEQFF
few	TRBV10-2	TRBJ1-4	CASSESGGAGEKLFF
few	TRBV2	TRBJ1-3	CASSPRDTIYF
-	TRBV3-1/TRBV3-2	TRBJ1-2	CASSPGTLAYYGYTF
-	TRBV30	TRBJ1-2	CAWSGQGDNYGYTF
-	TRBV7-2	TRBJ1-1	CASSLTGGTEAFF
-	TRBV30	TRBJ1-1	CAWSVTGGTEAFF